This T cell receptor beta chain was sequenced during a study of Ad26.COV2.S vaccination and SARS-CoV-2 variants (dated by TCRdb to about 2021). As for the study more broadly: Donors in the vaccine arm were drawn from COV1001, a phase I-IIa trial of Ad26.COV2.S in healthy adults that was multicentre, randomized, double-blind and placebo-controlled. Investigators did not know the trial group allocation while performing experiments and assessing outcomes. Dosing of Ad26.COV2.S was intramuscular, at either 5x10^10 or 1x10^11 viral particles, delivered as one shot or as two shots spaced 56 days apart. The specificity and breadth of SARS-CoV-2-reactive T cell receptors after Ad26.COV2.S vaccination were assessed by TCRbeta repertoire sequencing. Trial participants were randomized into five groups of five: low-dose or high-dose Ad26.COV2.S given once or twice, or placebo on both occasions. A total of some 30 samples were included in the TCR-sequenced set, comprising roughly 19 Ad26.COV2.S vaccine recipients, 5 placebo recipients and 8 SARS-CoV-2 convalescent individuals.

Cut back by 9 bases and 1 base, the V and J ends lie 7 bases apart. Taken from cysteine to phenylalanine, the CDR3 has 11 residues. The entry retains the CDR3 DNA only, 33 bases that are in frame from base 1. The germline V gene (reference sequence) sets CDR1 to SGHNT and CDR2 to YYREEE. Points the paper makes about the study in general: The study lacked the statistical power to compare responses across vaccine doses or regimens. Substantial breadth of spike-specific CD8+ and CD4+ T cell responses was reported after vaccination. It was noted by the authors that total T cell responses may have been underestimated by the TCR breadth and depth analyses. Higher spike-specific TCR breadth was observed in Ad26.COV2.S recipients than in placebo recipients (P = 0.0014). Vaccine and placebo recipients had similar non-spike TCR breadth, a finding consistent with the vaccine containing only spike.

The sample's treatment or condition label, decoded: roughly 20 received Ad26.COV2.S at low or high dose, single or two shots; several received placebo; per-sample allocation not given. Repertoires of vaccine and placebo recipients were sequenced from samples collected on day 63 after the first injection. In Cohort 1b, some 25 adults aged 18-55 years were enrolled at a single site in Boston, USA, between 29 July and 7 August 2020. As a vaccine, Ad26.COV2.S was a replication-incompetent adenovirus type 26 vector that expressed a prefusion-stabilized SARS-CoV-2 spike protein derived from the original Wuhan strain. For this clone: There is no known antigen for this receptor. Within one base of it there is no much larger clone, and no base qualities were kept.

TCRbeta CDR3 regions were sequenced with the immunoSEQ Assay. After extraction, genomic DNA underwent amplification by bias-controlled multiplex PCR, followed by high-throughput sequencing. The authors' analysis ran thus. To quantify the absolute abundance of every unique TCRbeta CDR3 region, sequences were collapsed and filtered. T cell fraction was estimated by normalization of TCRbeta template counts to usable DNA, with usable DNA being measured through amplification of reference genes present in all nucleated cells. Repertoire TCRs were annotated as SARS-CoV-2-specific when V gene, CDR3 amino acid sequence and J gene were exactly matched to a known reactive TCR set. The reference SARS-CoV-2 TCR set was derived from MIRA and filtered for enrichment in COVID-19-positive ImmuneCODE repertoires, a step that removed public or cross-reactive TCRs. Based on the MIRA antigens, annotated TCRs were further analysed at the level of specific ORF or position within ORF. Breadth was defined as annotated unique rearrangements over total unique productive rearrangements; depth was the summed frequency of those rearrangements. Two-sided Wilcoxon rank-sum tests were used to compare TCR breadth between groups. TCRdb stores this immuneACCESS table with in-frame sequences only. Part of the clones is absent; in the studies checked, under half of the shortfall reflects unresolved V genes, and no reason is known for the rest. For V, J and clone size, that table is used; D and trimming come from the DNA. This sample holds almost 400,000 clones; 89% were observed only once. The leading ten clones occupy 1.5% to 2% of the sample.

The receptor chain draws on TRBV5-4 and TRBJ2-5, with the D gene not confidently named. The sequence was obtained from a person between 18 and 60 years old who received the Ad26.COV2.S COVID-19 vaccine or a placebo. Sequencing was performed on peripheral blood, taken in a trial of Ad26.COV2.S vaccine versus placebo. The sequence in DNA is TGTGCCACGAGAGTCCAAGAGACCCAGTACTTC. Its product reads: CATRVQETQYF. With the rest looked up from the reference TRBV5-4 and TRBJ2-5 genes rather than sequenced, the full variable domain is ETGVTQSPTHLIKTRGQQVTLRCSSQSGHNTVSWYQQALGQGPQFIFQYYREEENGRGNFPPRFSGLQFPNYSSELNVNALELDDSALYLCATRVQETQYFGPGTRLLVL.